A single sample is the source of the 8 T cell receptor beta chains below, sequenced in a study of tumor-infiltrating lymphocytes in primary liver carcinoma. Researchers drew blood RNA from unsorted whole blood and extracted germline DNA as well. Researchers generated TCR beta cDNA from about 460 ng of total RNA, relying on a constant-region primer. Three rounds of nested multiplex PCR with slightly modified ARM-PCR produced TCR beta libraries. The two initial PCR rounds, about 9 cycles each, used TRBV1-TRBV30 forward and C-beta reverse primers. TCRdb independently ran MiXCR on the multiplex PCR reads; one entry per CDR3 protein. The data show 320,000 or so distinct CDR3 sequences, with 65% seen just once and roughly 8.6% held by the top ten. Sequenced input: peripheral blood. All receptors derive from a middle-aged man with primary liver carcinoma and hepatitis B virus infection.

A remark on this clonotype: Given the absence of the conserved phenylalanine or tryptophan at the CDR3 end, a read error is likely. Because the CDR3's place on the DNA is in doubt, the DNA is left out and the CDR3 is given as listed by TCRdb. The chain has TRBV7-8 and TRBJ2-3; the table calls TRBD2, which could not be checked here. The CDR3 is 17 residues long, counting both termini. Germline loops: CDR1 SGHVS, CDR2 FQNEAQ. CDR3 protein: CASSLAQAGGPHDTQYS.

This clonotype showed up many times. The V call is TRBV6-6, the J call TRBJ2-7, with 11 nucleotides matching TRBD2. V gave up 6 bases and J gave up 0 bases; unmatched junction bases: 4. The CDR3 contains 15 residues. Germline-derived CDR1 and CDR2 are MNHNY and SVGAGI (reference sequence). CDR3 region: CASSSTSGSSYEQYF. As DNA, the CDR3 is TGTGCCAGCAGCTCAACTAGCGGGAGCTCCTACGAGCAGTACTTC.

The chain is built from TRBV19 and TRBJ2-3, with 8 bases matching TRBD1. V shed 5 bases, J shed 1 base, and the junction held 2 bases outside the gene matches. The CDR3 length is 14 residues. Germline V gene lookup returns CDR1 LNHDA and CDR2 SQIVND (reference sequence). The CDR3 sequence is CASSVQGGTDTQYF. The CDR3 nucleotides are TGTGCCAGTAGTGTACAGGGGGGCACAGATACGCAGTATTTT.

This clonotype was seen once. A much bigger clone sits one base away, suggesting this may be a read error. The V gene is TRBV4-3, the J gene TRBJ2-1, with D possibly TRBD1 on 5 matching bases. Germline CDR1 LGHNA, CDR2 YSLEER. The CDR3 runs to 14 residues. CDR3 region: CASSQDRGGDEQFF. The CDR3 DNA reads TGTGCCAGCAGCCAAGATAGGGGTGGGGATGAGCAGTTCTTC.

The CDR3 nucleotides are TGTGCCAGCAGCCAAGATGGGGCAGGGGGCTACGAGCAGTACTTC. Its translation: CASSQDGAGGYEQYF. The rearrangement uses TRBV4-2 and TRBJ2-7; 7 bases map to TRBD1. CDR1 and CDR2 (germline): LGHNA, YNFKEQ. The V segment lost 0 bases and the J segment 3 bases; nucleotides outside the gene matches: 5. The CDR3 length is 15 residues.

This clonotype has just one count. Since a much larger clone is just one base distant, this may be a read error. J is TRBJ2-5 and V is TRBV6-6, with D unresolved. Germline V gene lookup returns CDR1 MNHNY and CDR2 SVGAGI (reference sequence). The CDR3 extends over 11 amino acids. The CDR3 loop is CASTLQETQHF. The CDR3 DNA follows: TGTGCCAGCACCCTACAAGAGACCCAGCACTTC.

This clonotype showed up many times. V and J are TRBV28 and TRBJ2-1; the D gene could be TRBD1 or TRBD2 (6 bases each). V was shortened by 8 bases and J by 7 bases, with 18 bases between the two germline ends. CDR1 is MDHEN, CDR2 SYDVKM, per germline. The CDR3 is 14 residues long. CDR3 region: CASRGGGGTNEQFF. CDR3 DNA sequence: TGTGCCAGCCGAGGCGGAGGGGGAACTAATGAGCAGTTCTTC.

As to this clonotype: A read error may be the cause here, since a much bigger clone is one base away. The chain carries TRBV6-2 or TRBV6-3 and TRBJ2-1, with TRBD1 identical over 11 bases. Germline CDR1 is MNHEY and CDR2 is SVGEGT. The CDR3 is made up of 15 amino acids. The ends lost 2 bases at V and 15 bases at J; junction bases unmatched: 12. The CDR3 DNA reads TGTGCCAGCAGTTACACTCGGGACAGGGGGTGGGTTGTGTTCTTC. Protein sequence: CASSYTRDRGWVVFF.